This T cell receptor (beta chain) was observed in a study of radiation and T cells in renal cell carcinoma. Turning to the study itself: Nephrectomy followed 15 Gy stereotactic body radiation by 4 weeks.

The time point was: blood 2 weeks post-SBRT. Indicated treatment: 15 Gy SBRT to primary tumor, nephrectomy 4 weeks later. With 0 bases clipped from V and 0 bases from J, the junction kept 8 bases outside the gene matches. Germline assignment: CDR1 SGHDT and CDR2 YYEEEE. CDR3 length equals 18 residues. Concerning this clone itself: Its antigen is unknown.

The repertoire was sequenced with immunoSEQ multiplex PCR; TCRdb's copy has only in-frame clones and lacks some. This table has roughly 120,000 clones, roughly four fifths appearing once. General study findings and limits: Pretreatment tumor biopsies were lacking, so baseline clonotypes are unknown. From baseline, blood top tumor clonotypes peaked at 2 weeks post-radiation.

Sequencing was performed on blood, taken from a patient whose treatment included radiotherapy and nephrectomy. The V call is TRBV5-6, the J call TRBJ1-5; 8 nucleotides match TRBD1. This sequence was found in a woman aged 55 to 70 with renal cell carcinoma. The CDR3 sequence: CASSLGGTGAHSNQPQHF. CDR3 nucleotides: TGTGCCAGCAGCTTGGGGGGGACAGGAGCTCATAGCAATCAGCCCCAGCATTTT.